This T cell receptor beta chain was recorded in a study of T cell repertoires in cytomegalovirus infection. Findings and caveats of the study: Identification of carriers of CMV plus the relevant HLA was performed using cumulative public TCR beta family frequency.

TCRdb ran MiXCR on the reads and lists one entry per CDR3 protein. Among hundreds of thousands of distinct CDR3 sequences listed, about 33% were seen once. Regarding this clonotype: The antigen remains unidentified. Possible read error: a much larger clone is one base away.

The sequence was collected from a human donor in good health (CMV status not recorded). Some clones in this sample may be carry-over from other donors' samples. Material: cultured CD8+ T cells from PBMCs, obtained from culture after CMV antigen stimulation.

The CDR3 reads CASRGTSGTDTQYF. The CDR3 DNA reads TGTGCCAGCAGAGGGACTAGCGGCACAGATACGCAGTATTTT. V usage is TRBV2 and J usage is TRBJ2-3; 10 bases match TRBD2. The CDR3 covers 14 residues. Looked up from germline, CDR1 is SNHLY and CDR2 is FYNNEI. The junction had 1 base not matched to a gene; V was cut back by 6 bases and J by 1 base.